The present entry profiles one T cell receptor beta chain with its context. Its matching antigen is unknown. Cells were frozen in aliquots of around 490,000, and one aliquot per fraction was sequenced. These data belong to a study of coeliac disease. About the study: Without high-resolution HLA typing, biased TRBV7-2 usage was queried.

Some clones are missing from TCRdb's copy, which holds only in-frame ones; the method was immunoSEQ multiplex PCR. Counted here are roughly 3,500 clones, 70% to 80% occurring once; the ten biggest clones make up around 16%. Germline CDR1 reads SGHTA; CDR2 reads FQGNSA. Trimming cost V 5 bases and J 9 bases; bases outside gene matches: 11. The CDR3 is 16 residues long. Study outcomes and limitations: TRB repertoires were largely private, with most amino acid sequences found in only one sample.

The material sequenced was intraepithelial lymphocytes from the gut. The clonotype originates from a young man with celiac disease on a gluten-free diet. The chain uses TRBV7-2 and TRBJ2-1; TRBD2 matches 12 bases. DNA for the CDR3: TGTGCCAGCAGCGTGTCACTAGCGGGGGGCCCTCCTGAGCAGTTCTTC. This codes for CASSVSLAGGPPEQFF.